One sample yielded the 19 T cell receptor beta chains listed below, sequenced in a study of T-cell reconstitution after alpha-beta-depleted transplantation in children (dated by TCRdb to between 2015 and 2016). The treatment or condition label here, explained by the study, means: allogeneic hematopoietic cell transplantation with graft depleted of TCRalphabeta T cells and CD19 B cells. Library preparation employed PCR. For sequencing, an Illumina HiSeq 2500 was employed. To normalize quantification of the TCRbeta repertoire, the TCR libraries were built with molecular barcoding that relied on unique molecular identifiers. TCRdb reworked the public reads: Q25 trimming with fastp, MiXCR clone assembly, productive beta chains retained. Records with the same CDR3 protein are collapsed into one entry carrying the most frequent genes and DNA. The sample table lists around 580,000 distinct CDR3 sequences, more than 20% of them with a count of one. 13% to 15% of the sample goes to the ten largest clones.

This specimen was PBMCs, mostly from graft donor cells, taken 360 days after TCRalphabeta/CD19-depleted stem cell transplant. The receptor source for this set is a boy in the first two years of life who had a stem cell transplant for acute myeloid leukemia, so the T cells may come from the graft donor.

The chain uses TRBV12-3 or TRBV12-4 and TRBJ2-7; TRBD1 or TRBD2 may be the D gene (5 bases each). The length of the CDR3 is 17 residues. Trimming pared 3 bases from V and 9 bases from J, leaving 27 bases between. This chain's CDR3 is CASSFTAIEGPSFGQYF. CDR3 DNA sequence: TGTGCCAGCAGTTTTACGGCAATTGAGGGACCCTCGTTTGGGCAGTACTTC.

This clonotype was picked up a small number of times. The chain couples TRBV29-1 to TRBJ2-1, with TRBD1 identical over 8 bases. J gave up 6 bases and V 6 bases, and 4 bases lay outside the gene matches. Germline V CDR1 and CDR2: SQVTM, ANQGSEA. CDR3 size: 12 residues. In DNA form, the CDR3 reads TGCAGCGTCAGGGGGCTTGCCAATGAGCAGTTCTTC. Amino acid sequence: CSVRGLANEQFF.

This chain links TRBV6-1 with TRBJ2-5, with D uncertain. This CDR3 comprises 14 residues. CDR1 and CDR2 from the germline V gene are MNHNS and SASEGT. The ends were cut back, 6 bases at V and 4 bases at J, with 15 bases in the middle. CDR3 bases: TGTGCCAGCAGGCCCTTTCAGTCGGCAGAGACCCAGTACTTC. This gives the protein CASRPFQSAETQYF.

V is TRBV20-1 and J is TRBJ2-3; D unclear. The V end was cut by 3 bases, the J end by 8 bases, with 9 bases between. The germline gives CDR1 DFQATT, CDR2 SNEGSKA (reference sequence). The CDR3 has 11 residues. The CDR3 DNA reads as TGCAGTGCTAGTGCGAGTGTTACGCAGTATTTT. Translating it yields CSASASVTQYF.

The table lists this clonotype with many counts. This chain joins TRBV7-2 and TRBJ2-3; D gene ambiguous. Germline-derived CDR1 and CDR2 are SGHTA and FQGNSA. Trimming took 1 base from V and 2 from J, leaving 10 bases between them. The CDR3 contains 15 residues. In nucleotides, the CDR3 is TGTGCCAGCAGCTTAGACGGCTACCCCACAGATACGCAGTATTTT. It translates to CASSLDGYPTDTQYF. The full variable domain, in which reference TRBV7-2 and TRBJ2-3 provide the parts outside the CDR3, is GAGVSQSPSNKVTEKGKDVELRCDPISGHTALYWYRQSLGQGLEFLIYFQGNSAPDKSGLPSDRFSAERTGGSVSTLTIQRTQQEDSAVYLCASSLDGYPTDTQYFGPGTRLTVL.

This clonotype turned up a few times. J is TRBJ1-5 and V is TRBV12-3 or TRBV12-4; 8 positions agree with TRBD1. The CDR3 totals 13 residues. V lost 8 bases, J lost 1 base, and 1 base stayed unmatched. Here the CDR3 reads CASGQGSNQPQHF. The CDR3 DNA is TGTGCCAGCGGACAGGGAAGCAATCAGCCCCAGCATTTT.

This clonotype was seen repeatedly, ten times or more. The CDR3 loop reads CASSSGVNEQFF. CDR3 sequence (DNA): TGCGCCAGCAGCTCAGGGGTAAATGAGCAGTTCTTC. The genes are TRBV5-1 and TRBJ2-1; tentatively, D is TRBD1 (6 bases). The CDR3 is 12 amino acids. CDR1 and CDR2 (germline): SGHRS, YFSETQ. The germline V and J ends were trimmed by 3 bases and 7 bases, with 8 bases remaining between them.

Turning to this clonotype: One junction end disagrees with the germline gene, perhaps due to a read error. CDR3 DNA: TGCAGTGCTAGAGCCCCCCGGCGCAGAATTTTT. Translated: CSARAPRRRIF. The chain has TRBV20-1 and TRBJ1-4; D is unclear. The CDR3 has 11 residues. Germline CDR1 and CDR2: DFQATT and SNEGSKA (reference sequence).

This clonotype was observed a few times. The chain recombines TRBV24-1 with TRBJ2-1; a weak D match, TRBD1 (7 bases). The CDR3 runs to 15 residues. The V gene lost 5 bases and the J gene lost 10 bases, with 20 bases spanning the gap. Per germline, CDR1 KGHDR and CDR2 SFDVKD. CDR3 DNA: TGTGCCACCAGTGTGTCAGGGGGGCTACGGGGGGAGCAGTTCTTC. Amino acid sequence: CATSVSGGLRGEQFF.

This clonotype has at least ten counts. This chain links TRBV10-3 with TRBJ2-1; D is unclear. The CDR3 sequence is 15 residues long. The V end was cut by 6 bases, the J end by 0 bases, with 12 bases between. In germline, CDR1 is ENHRY, CDR2 SYGVKD. DNA for the CDR3: TGTGCCATCAGCCCCAACAGCGTCTCCTACAATGAGCAGTTCTTC. Amino acid sequence: CAISPNSVSYNEQFF.

In this sample, this clonotype turned up many times. J is TRBJ2-1 and V is TRBV15; 9 nucleotides line up with TRBD1. The J segment lost 7 bases and the V segment lost 4 bases, leaving 8 bases of the junction unmatched. The CDR3 loop spans 15 amino acids. In germline, CDR1 is LNHNV, CDR2 YYDKDF (reference sequence). CDR3 amino acids: CATSIKDRGGNEQFF. The CDR3, as DNA: TGTGCCACCAGCATCAAGGACAGGGGAGGAAATGAGCAGTTCTTC.

This clonotype was observed many times. The chain has TRBV28 and TRBJ2-7, with 11 bases matching TRBD2. CDR1 is MDHEN and CDR2 is SYDVKM in the germline V gene. This CDR3 contains 15 residues. Losses at the gene ends were 4 bases for V and 3 bases for J; bases not matched to a gene: 5. CDR3 in amino acids: CASSSIAGGYYEQYV. The CDR3 DNA follows: TGTGCCAGCAGTTCCATAGCGGGGGGGTACTACGAGCAGTACGTC.

This clonotype was detected a few times. The J gene is TRBJ1-1, the V gene TRBV6-2 or TRBV6-3, with D unclear. Trimming removed 2 bases at V and 1 base at J, with 14 bases between. The CDR3 runs 16 residues. Germline-derived CDR1 and CDR2 are MNHEY and SVGEGT. CDR3 nucleotide sequence: TGTGCCAGCAGTTACAGGCAGACGGGATCGAACACTGAAGCTTTCTTT. This sequence encodes CASSYRQTGSNTEAFF.

The rearrangement joins TRBV24-1 to TRBJ2-5; TRBD1 is a possible D gene (5 bases). V lost 9 bases and J 3 bases, leaving 13 bases between the germline ends. The CDR3 is 13 amino acids. Germline lookup yields CDR1 KGHDR and CDR2 SFDVKD. CDR3 amino acids: CATGQGSEETQYF. CDR3 nucleotide sequence: TGTGCCACCGGCCAGGGTTCGGAAGAGACCCAGTACTTC.

This clonotype was counted only a few times. The CDR3 is CASSYDSITGELFF. CDR3 sequence (DNA): TGTGCCAGCAGTTACGACTCGATCACCGGGGAGCTGTTTTTT. V usage is TRBV6-2 or TRBV6-3 and J usage is TRBJ2-2; D unresolved. The CDR3 is 14 residues long. Trimming removed 2 bases from V and 4 bases from J, with 8 bases in between. The germline V gene has CDR1 MNHEY and CDR2 SVGEGT.

This clonotype was seen many times. This rearrangement joins TRBV29-1 to TRBJ2-7; 8 bases line up with TRBD1. This CDR3 contains 11 residues. The V segment lost 6 bases and the J segment 3 bases; nucleotides outside the gene matches: 1. CDR1 is SQVTM, CDR2 ANQGSEA, per germline. CDR3 region: CSVTGGYEQYF. The CDR3 DNA sequence: TGCAGCGTCACAGGGGGCTACGAGCAGTACTTC.

This clonotype was seen at least ten times. The chain joins TRBV10-3 to TRBJ1-6; 7 nucleotides match TRBD1. V gave up 6 bases and J gave up 8 bases; unmatched junction bases: 7. Germline V gene data show CDR1 as ENHRY and CDR2 as SYGVKD. The CDR3 is made up of 14 amino acids. For the CDR3, the DNA is TGTGCCATCAGCCCGACAGGGAAAGATTCACCCCTCCACTTT. Encoded protein: CAISPTGKDSPLHF.

This clonotype was seen only a few times. The chain uses TRBV20-1 and TRBJ2-1; the match to TRBD2 covers 13 bases. Germline CDR1 and CDR2: DFQATT and SNEGSKA (reference sequence). The CDR3 runs to 12 residues. CDR3 nucleotides: TGCAGCACTAGCGGGGGGGCGAAAGAGCAGTTCTTC. Translating gives CSTSGGAKEQFF.

This clonotype was observed at least ten times. This chain joins TRBV6-1 and TRBJ2-2; D gene ambiguous. V was shortened by 1 base and J by 8 bases, with 5 bases between the two germline ends. This CDR3 comprises 12 residues. Germline V CDR1 and CDR2: MNHNS, SASEGT. The DNA for the CDR3 is TGTGCCAGCAGTGAAGTCCCAGGGGAGCTGTTTTTT. It codes for CASSEVPGELFF.